Below are 30 T cell receptor beta chains sequenced from a single sample in a study of OX40 agonist ivuxolimab in advanced cancers. Sequencing was performed with immunoSEQ multiplex PCR; in TCRdb, only in-frame clones are kept and a portion is missing. The sample lists over 90,000 clones; 90% were seen once. This specimen consisted of CD4+ or CD8+ T cells sorted from blood, obtained in a trial of the OX40 agonist ivuxolimab. These receptor sequences come from an adult with an advanced solid tumor such as melanoma, head and neck, liver or kidney cancer.

The rearrangement joins TRBV7-9 to TRBJ2-7, with 8 bases that match TRBD1. V shed 4 bases and J 7 bases; nucleotides not matched to a gene: 6. Germline loops: CDR1 SEHNR, CDR2 FQNEAQ (reference sequence). This CDR3 spans 13 amino acids. For the CDR3, the DNA is TGTGCCAGCAGCTGGACAGGGTCCGGGGAGCAGTACTTC. Translating it yields CASSWTGSGEQYF.

This chain links TRBV27 with TRBJ1-4, with 7 bases lining up with TRBD1. The CDR3 runs to 16 residues. V gave up 6 bases and J gave up 4 bases; unmatched junction bases: 11. Germline CDR1 MNHEY, CDR2 SMNVEV (reference sequence). The CDR3 region has the DNA TGTGCCAGCAGAACTATAGGGACAGAATATAATGAAAAACTGTTTTTT. The encoded protein is CASRTIGTEYNEKLFF.

This chain connects TRBV14 to TRBJ1-2; D remains ambiguous. From germline, CDR1 is SGHDN and CDR2 FVKESK. V lost 4 bases, J lost 4 bases, and 7 bases lay in between. The CDR3 sequence is 12 residues long. CDR3 amino acids: CASSLDIYGYTF. CDR3 coding DNA: TGTGCCAGCAGCCTCGACATCTATGGCTACACCTTC. Combining the CDR3 with reference TRBV14 and TRBJ1-2 gives the whole variable domain EAGVTQFPSHSVIEKGQTVTLRCDPISGHDNLYWYRRVMGKEIKFLLHFVKESKQDESGMPNNRFLAERTGGTYSTLKVQPAELEDSGVYFCASSLDIYGYTFGSGTRLTVV.

The chain uses TRBV5-4 and TRBJ1-1; D is ambiguous. With 4 bases removed from V and 4 bases from J, the gap between germline ends came to 5 bases. Germline V gene sequence: CDR1 SGHNT, CDR2 YYREEE (reference sequence). This CDR3 comprises 11 residues. CDR3 loop: CASSATTEAFF. As DNA, the CDR3 is TGTGCCAGCAGCGCCACCACTGAAGCTTTCTTT.

This chain uses TRBV5-1 with TRBJ2-5; maybe TRBD2 (5 bases). The CDR3 runs to 17 residues. With 2 bases removed from V and 2 bases from J, the gap between germline ends came to 19 bases. Germline V CDR1 and CDR2: SGHRS, YFSETQ. As DNA, the CDR3 is TGCGCCAGCAGCTTCGGCTTGTTCTCGGGAAAACAAGAGACCCAGTACTTC. This codes for CASSFGLFSGKQETQYF.

CDR3 amino acids: CASSPPVSGRSSYNEQFF. The CDR3 nucleotides read TGTGCCAGCAGCCCTCCGGTGAGCGGGAGAAGCTCCTACAATGAGCAGTTCTTC. V is TRBV5-4 and J is TRBJ2-1; 8 bases line up with TRBD2. Germline V gene data show CDR1 as SGHNT and CDR2 as YYREEE (reference sequence). V lost 4 bases and J lost 0; bases outside the gene matches: 12. The CDR3 is made up of 18 amino acids.

Points on this clone: Here the CDR3 omits its conserved ending phenylalanine or tryptophan, so a read error is the likely source. The chain recombines TRBV5-1 with TRBJ2-2; D is ambiguous. There are 13 residues in the CDR3. Germline assignment: CDR1 SGHRS and CDR2 YFSETQ. Trimming cost V 4 bases and J 6 bases, with 10 bases left between them. The CDR3 DNA reads as TGCGCCAGCAGCCCCGGTGGTGCCGGGGAGCTGTTTTCT. The encoded protein is CASSPGGAGELFS.

This clone was observed a single time. The chain employs TRBV4-1 and TRBJ2-7; D is unclear. The CDR3 extends over 15 amino acids. Trimming stripped 0 bases from V and 2 bases from J, with 11 bases between. Germline loops: CDR1 MGHRA, CDR2 YSYEKL. CDR3 residues: CASSQDHVRTYEQYF. CDR3 nucleotides: TGCGCCAGCAGCCAAGATCACGTCCGAACCTACGAGCAGTACTTC.

The genes are TRBV29-1 and TRBJ2-2, with 12 bases that match TRBD2. This CDR3 is 14 amino acids long. J gave up 6 bases and V 5 bases, and 4 bases lay outside the gene matches. The germline CDR1 and CDR2 sequences are SQVTM and ANQGSEA. The CDR3 here is CSVRASGGAGELFF. CDR3 in DNA: TGCAGCGTTAGGGCTAGCGGGGGGGCCGGGGAGCTGTTTTTT.

About this clone: The same CDR3 also results from other DNA sequences found in this sample. This sequence joins TRBV6-1 and TRBJ2-1, with D tentatively TRBD1 (7 bases). The CDR3 runs 14 residues. Trimming removed 6 bases from V and 0 bases from J, with 9 bases in between. The germline gives CDR1 MNHNS, CDR2 SASEGT. The CDR3 region has the DNA TGTGCCAGCAGCAGGGGGGCCTCCTACAATGAGCAGTTCTTC. Its protein is CASSRGASYNEQFF.

The genes are TRBV6-5 and TRBJ2-1; no firm D call. V shed 5 bases and J shed 6 bases, with 5 bases lying between them. Germline assignment: CDR1 MNHEY and CDR2 SVGAGI. This CDR3 is built from 11 residues. CDR3 region: CASSNRNEQFF. The CDR3 DNA sequence: TGTGCCAGCAGTAATCGCAATGAGCAGTTCTTC.

This clone was detected only once. The chain joins TRBV29-1 to TRBJ1-2; possible D gene TRBD1, 6 bases. The CDR3 runs to 13 residues. Germline CDR1 is SQVTM and CDR2 is ANQGSEA. Trimming took off 2 bases at V and 4 bases at J, with 11 bases between the two ends. CDR3 nucleotide sequence: TGCAGCGTTGAAAATAGGACAGCCTATGGCTACACCTTC. It translates to CSVENRTAYGYTF.

The chain recombines TRBV30 with TRBJ1-3; D is unresolved. The CDR3 is made up of 11 amino acids. Germline V gene lookup returns CDR1 GTSNPN and CDR2 SVGIG (reference sequence). Between the trimmed V and J ends, which lost 5 bases and 4 bases, there was a span of 6 bases. Here the CDR3 DNA reads TGTGCCTGGGGATTCGGAAACACCATATATTTT. Protein: CAWGFGNTIYF.

The chain has TRBV6-4 and TRBJ2-2, with TRBD2 identical over 9 bases. V was clipped by 6 bases and J by 1 base; unmatched bases: 6. The CDR3 covers 16 residues. Germline V lookup: CDR1 MRHNA, CDR2 SNTAGT. CDR3 coding DNA: TGTGCCAGCAGCCTCATAGCGGGAGTGAACACCGGGGAGCTGTTTTTT. Its protein is CASSLIAGVNTGELFF.

The rearrangement joins TRBV5-1 to TRBJ2-5, with D possibly being TRBD1 (6 bases). There are 14 residues in the CDR3. Trimming left V 3 bases short and J 5 bases short, with 14 bases between. Germline-derived CDR1 and CDR2 are SGHRS and YFSETQ. CDR3 DNA: TGCGCCAGCAGCTATCGATGGCAGGGGGAGACCCAGTACTTC. Translated: CASSYRWQGETQYF. The entire variable domain, with the rest obtained from reference TRBV5-1 and TRBJ2-5, is as follows: KAGVTQTPRYLIKTRGQQVTLSCSPISGHRSVSWYQQTPGQGLQFLFEYFSETQRNKGNFPGRFSGRQFSNSRSEMNVSTLELGDSALYLCASSYRWQGETQYFGPGTRLLVL.

The rearrangement joins TRBV6-1 to TRBJ2-3; D gene unclear. The CDR3 runs 16 residues. V was cut by 0 bases and J by 5 bases, with 15 bases left in between. The V gene's germline CDR1 is MNHNS and CDR2 SASEGT. CDR3 DNA sequence: TGTGCCAGCAGTGAAGCGAATAACAGAAAGGTAGATACGCAGTATTTT. The encoded protein is CASSEANNRKVDTQYF.

The chain employs TRBV10-3 and TRBJ2-7, with D possibly matching TRBD1 (6 bases). V lost 7 bases to trimming and J lost 6 bases, with 19 bases between them. CDR3 length: 14 residues. Germline loops: CDR1 ENHRY, CDR2 SYGVKD. CDR3 loop: CAIKKSQGSGEQYF. CDR3 DNA sequence: TGTGCCATCAAAAAGAGTCAGGGGAGTGGCGAGCAGTACTTC.

In nucleotides, the CDR3 is TGTGCCAGCAGCTTAGCTCGCGCGGGAGCGGGGGGAGAGACCCAGTACTTC. Its translation is CASSLARAGAGGETQYF. The J gene is TRBJ2-5, the V gene TRBV7-8, with TRBD2 matching over 9 bases. The V gene's germline CDR1 is SGHVS and CDR2 FQNEAQ. Trimming removed 0 bases from V and 4 bases from J; junction bases left unmatched: 9. The CDR3 has 17 residues.

The sample holds a few counts of this clone. The chain is built from TRBV27 and TRBJ2-2; 9 bases agree with TRBD1. Per germline, CDR1 MNHEY and CDR2 SMNVEV (reference sequence). This CDR3 has 15 residues. With V trimmed by 3 bases and J by 3 bases, 2 bases remained unmatched. CDR3 protein: CASSFGDRDTGELFF. The CDR3 bases are TGTGCCAGCAGTTTCGGGGACAGGGACACCGGGGAGCTGTTTTTT.

The chain has TRBV6-5 and TRBJ2-7; maybe TRBD1 (6 bases). There are 15 residues in the CDR3. The germline V gene has CDR1 MNHEY and CDR2 SVGAGI. V lost 4 bases and J 5 bases, leaving 18 bases between the germline ends. CDR3 amino acids: CASSLLQGSPNEQYF. CDR3 bases: TGTGCCAGCAGTTTGTTACAGGGTTCTCCCAACGAGCAGTACTTC.

The chain has TRBV19 and TRBJ2-5, with no clear D. Germline V gene lookup returns CDR1 LNHDA and CDR2 SQIVND (reference sequence). The CDR3 spans 15 residues. The germline V and J ends were trimmed by 3 bases and 2 bases, with 13 bases remaining between them. CDR3 DNA: TGTGCCAGTAGTATGACGGCCGGTAGACAAGAGACCCAGTACTTC. Residues: CASSMTAGRQETQYF.

This chain connects TRBV9 to TRBJ1-1; 10 bases align to TRBD1. CDR1 is SGDLS, CDR2 YYNGEE, per germline. The junction had 9 bases not matched to a gene; V was cut back by 4 bases and J by 3 bases. The CDR3 sequence is 16 residues long. CDR3 sequence (DNA): TGTGCCAGCAGCCCCCGACAGGGGGCGGCGGACACTGAAGCTTTCTTT. Residues: CASSPRQGAADTEAFF.

In regard to this clone: At one end the junction does not follow the germline gene, possibly because of a read error. V is TRBV2 and J is TRBJ2-7; D uncertain. CDR1 is SNHLY and CDR2 is FYNNEI in the germline V gene. The CDR3 spans 11 residues. The CDR3 here is CASSLTLHKSF. The CDR3 nucleotides read TGTGCCAGCAGCCTGACTTTGCATAAGAGCTTC.

V is TRBV18 and J is TRBJ2-2; D gene unclear. Germline CDR1 reads KGHSH; CDR2 reads LQKENI. This CDR3 is built from 15 residues. Trimming pared 3 bases from V and 2 bases from J, leaving 10 bases between. CDR3 sequence reads: CASSPLPLNTGELFF. The CDR3 bases are TGTGCCAGCTCACCCCTCCCGTTAAACACCGGGGAGCTGTTTTTT.

The V call is TRBV20-1, the J call TRBJ1-2; the D is unclear. This CDR3 has 11 residues. Trimming took 5 bases from V and 8 from J, leaving 12 bases between them. CDR1 and CDR2 (germline): DFQATT, SNEGSKA (reference sequence). The CDR3 spells CSARTDRGYTF. In nucleotides, the CDR3 is TGCAGTGCTCGGACGGACCGCGGCTACACCTTC.

The chain combines TRBV21-1 with TRBJ1-3; TRBD1 is the table's D call, not checked against the DNA. TRBV21-1 is labeled a pseudogene. There are 13 residues in the CDR3. The CDR3 region is CASSKATGNTIYF. DNA of the CDR3: TGTGCCAGCAGCAAAGCCACTGGAAACACCATATATTTT.

This chain joins TRBV18 and TRBJ2-7; the D call may be TRBD1 or TRBD2 (5 bases each). V lost 5 bases and J 0 bases, leaving 14 bases between the germline ends. The CDR3 contains 15 residues. The V gene's germline CDR1 is KGHSH and CDR2 LQKENI. DNA for the CDR3: TGTGCCAGCTCATTAGGGGCAGGGAGCTCCTACGAGCAGTACTTC. Translated, it gives CASSLGAGSSYEQYF.

The chain recombines TRBV6-4 with TRBJ2-2; tentatively, D is TRBD2 (5 bases). Germline V gene sequence: CDR1 MRHNA, CDR2 SNTAGT. This CDR3 is 13 amino acids long. V shed 5 bases and J shed 5 bases, with 9 bases lying between them. The CDR3 region is CASSTTRTGELFF. The CDR3 DNA follows: TGTGCCAGCAGTACCACTAGGACCGGGGAGCTGTTTTTT.

This clone was counted a single time. The V and J genes are TRBV10-3 and TRBJ2-5; 10 nucleotides line up with TRBD2. The V gene end was trimmed by 6 bases and the J gene end by 3 bases; junction bases not matched to a gene: 1. Germline V CDR1 and CDR2: ENHRY, SYGVKD. The CDR3 loop spans 13 amino acids. In DNA form, the CDR3 reads TGTGCCATCAGGGGGACTAGCGAAGAGACCCAGTACTTC. It encodes CAIRGTSEETQYF.

This chain links TRBV10-3 with TRBJ1-2; D call uncertain. With 2 bases removed from V and 4 bases from J, the gap between germline ends came to 17 bases. This CDR3 is 16 amino acids long. Germline CDR1 and CDR2: ENHRY and SYGVKD. CDR3 in DNA: TGTGCCATCAGTGAGACGGTGGCCAGGTCGAGCTATGGCTACACCTTC. Translated, it gives CAISETVARSSYGYTF.